A selection of T cell receptor beta chains follows, all from one sample in a study of early T cells in non-severe SARS-CoV-2 infection. TCRdb independently ran MiXCR on the 5' RACE reads; one entry per CDR3 protein. The sample yields about 55,000 distinct CDR3 sequences, 8.2% seen once. Sequencing was carried out using whole blood. Source of these receptors: an adult who was a healthcare worker with PCR-confirmed SARS-CoV-2 infection or an uninfected control (not recorded which). The CDR3 runs from the conserved cysteine through the conserved F or W. The D gene is left open where the match is weak. Part of the rows lack a size; the others show once, few, many or a class for expanded clones.

>12|TRBJ2-2|TRBV25-1|NA|many
CASSEVTGELFF
TGTGCCAGCAGTGAAGTCACCGGGGAGCTGTTTTTT
>14|TRBJ2-5|TRBV11-2|TRBD1|few
CASSSRTGLETQYF
TGTGCCAGCAGCTCCCGGACAGGGTTGGAGACCCAGTACTTC
>13|TRBJ2-1|TRBV4-1|NA|NA
CASSQERGTEQFF
TGCGCCAGCAGCCAAGAACGGGGGACGGAGCAGTTCTTC
>14|TRBJ2-1|TRBV11-2|NA|few
CASASIASYNEQFF
TGTGCCAGCGCCTCCATTGCCAGCTACAATGAGCAGTTCTTC
>15|TRBJ2-7|TRBV11-2|TRBD2|NA
CASSLLAGGSYEQYF
TGTGCCAGCAGCCTACTAGCGGGCGGATCCTACGAGCAGTACTTC
>16|TRBJ2-2|TRBV18|TRBD2|NA
CASSELAVEDTGELFF
TGTGCCAGCTCAGAACTAGCGGTGGAGGACACCGGGGAGCTGTTTTTT
>16|TRBJ2-7|TRBV7-2|TRBD1|few
CASSPSRGLGAYEQYF
TGTGCCAGCAGCCCCTCCAGGGGGCTCGGAGCCTACGAGCAGTACTTC
>16|TRBJ1-5|TRBV6-6|TRBD1|few
CASSLYRGLSNQPQHF
TGTGCCAGCAGTCTATACAGGGGGCTGAGCAATCAGCCCCAGCATTTT
>15|TRBJ2-4|TRBV19|NA|NA
CASSPTGVAKNIQYF
TGTGCCAGTAGTCCCACGGGGGTAGCCAAAAACATTCAGTACTTC
>15|TRBJ2-1|TRBV4-1|TRBD2|few
CASSQTSGSYNEQFF
TGCGCCAGCAGCCAGACTAGCGGCTCCTACAATGAGCAGTTCTTC
>13|TRBJ1-1|TRBV2|NA|NA
CASSPEGGTEAFF
TGTGCCAGCAGCCCCGAAGGGGGGACTGAAGCTTTCTTT
>11|TRBJ2-2|TRBV28|NA|many
CASNLYGELFF
TGTGCCAGCAATCTTTACGGGGAGCTGTTTTTT
>11|TRBJ2-1|TRBV12-5|NA|few
CASAGFSEQFF
TGTGCTAGTGCGGGGTTCAGTGAGCAGTTCTTC
>15|TRBJ2-7|TRBV4-1|TRBD2|NA
CASSQTSGKIREQYF
TGCGCCAGCAGCCAGACTAGCGGGAAGATTAGGGAGCAGTACTTC
>15|TRBJ2-1|TRBV19|NA|many
CASSRTSRSYNEQFF
TGTGCCAGTAGTCGTACAAGCCGCTCCTACAATGAGCAGTTCTTC
>15|TRBJ2-6|TRBV20-1|NA|many
CSASRRYSGANVLTF
TGCAGTGCTAGTCGTAGGTACTCTGGGGCCAACGTCCTGACTTTC
>15|TRBJ2-1|TRBV2|NA|NA
CASSEEKAVYNEQFF
TGTGCCAGCAGTGAAGAGAAGGCAGTCTACAATGAGCAGTTCTTC
>19|TRBJ1-5|TRBV14|TRBD1|NA
CASTRSIDRGQYSNQPQHF
TGTGCCAGTACCCGGAGTATCGACAGGGGTCAGTATTCTAATCAGCCCCAGCATTTT
>11|TRBJ2-7|TRBV27|NA|NA
CAAELVSEQYF
TGTGCCGCGGAACTAGTATCCGAGCAGTACTTC
>13|TRBJ2-3|TRBV30|TRBD1|NA
CAWGTGSTDTQYF
TGTGCCTGGGGGACAGGTAGCACAGATACGCAGTATTTT
>16|TRBJ2-5|TRBV9|NA|NA
CASSPRGAGDQETQYF
TGTGCCAGCAGCCCCCGAGGGGCCGGGGACCAAGAGACCCAGTACTTC
>15|TRBJ2-2|TRBV11-2|NA|many
CASSFGTANTGELFF
TGTGCCAGCAGCTTTGGGACTGCGAACACCGGGGAGCTGTTTTTT
>15|TRBJ2-3|TRBV20-1|TRBD2|many
CSASGLAGPSNTQYF
TGCAGTGCGTCGGGCTTAGCGGGACCTTCGAATACGCAGTATTTT
>14|TRBJ1-5|TRBV20-1|TRBD1|few
CSARGGGSNQPQHF
TGCAGTGCTAGGGGAGGGGGCAGCAATCAGCCCCAGCATTTT
>14|TRBJ2-1|TRBV4-1|NA|few
CASSQVGVINEQFF
TGCGCCAGCAGCCAAGTAGGGGTTATCAATGAGCAGTTCTTC
>16|TRBJ2-5|TRBV9|TRBD2|NA
CASSVDGRVGQETQYF
TGTGCCAGCAGCGTAGATGGGAGGGTCGGCCAAGAGACCCAGTACTTC
>14|TRBJ2-7|TRBV5-4|TRBD1|NA
CASSEGQGPYEQYF
TGTGCCAGCAGCGAGGGACAGGGGCCCTACGAGCAGTACTTC
>13|TRBJ1-5|TRBV24-1|NA|NA
CATSDGNNQPQHF
TGTGCCACCAGTGACGGGAACAATCAGCCCCAGCATTTT
>14|TRBJ2-7|TRBV11-2|NA|many
CASSLVSNSYEQYF
TGTGCCAGCAGCTTAGTCTCAAACTCCTACGAGCAGTACTTC
>13|TRBJ2-7|TRBV20-1|NA|NA
CSARGRPSYEQYF
TGCAGTGCTAGAGGCCGCCCATCCTACGAGCAGTACTTC
>15|TRBJ2-3|TRBV20-1|NA|many
CSARIPAGSTDTQYF
TGCAGTGCTAGAATCCCCGCGGGCAGCACAGATACGCAGTATTTT